This record concerns one TCR beta chain sequence. The antigen is not known. The primer mix had 60 Vbeta and 13 Jbeta primers. Sequencing used immunoSEQ multiplex PCR; TCRdb keeps in-frame clones, though not all of them. The repertoire holds hundreds of thousands of clones, with 75% to 80% as singletons. The sample belongs to a study of cytomegalovirus exposure and HLA in healthy donors. As for the study in general: In an earlier analysis, 90 million to 120 million unique TCR beta sequences were found from some 180 million T cells. Study outcomes and limitations: Sequencing likely generated an artifact that appeared as a cluster of highly shared sequence variants. In a later analysis, V- and J-gene trimming of beta chains associated with a DCLRE1C missense variant, replicated independently.

This TCR came from a male donor in good health and CMV-seronegative. Sequencing was carried out using PBMCs.

The DNA for the CDR3 is TGTGCCATCAGTGAGTCGACTCTCAGGACAGCCAGTGAGCAGTTCTTC. This translates into CAISESTLRTASEQFF. V and J are TRBV10-3 and TRBJ2-1; weak D call: TRBD1 (6 bases). The CDR3 consists of 16 residues. Germline values: CDR1 ENHRY, CDR2 SYGVKD. The V end was cut by 0 bases, the J end by 9 bases, with 18 bases between.